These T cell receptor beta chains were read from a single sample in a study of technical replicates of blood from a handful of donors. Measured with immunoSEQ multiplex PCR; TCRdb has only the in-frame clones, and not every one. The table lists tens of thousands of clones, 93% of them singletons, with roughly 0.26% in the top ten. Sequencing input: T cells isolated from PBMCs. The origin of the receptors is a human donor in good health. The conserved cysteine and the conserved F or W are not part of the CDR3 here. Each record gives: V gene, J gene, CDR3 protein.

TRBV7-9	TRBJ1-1	ASSFSGTANTEAF
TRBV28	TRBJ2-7	ASSLRAGTATTSLETTGSYEQY
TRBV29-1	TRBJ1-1	SVEDPRFGYTEAF
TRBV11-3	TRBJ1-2	ASSSYRTEDGYT
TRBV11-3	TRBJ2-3	ASSLDGPFERGGRDTQY
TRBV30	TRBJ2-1	AWSARTGRGQNEQF
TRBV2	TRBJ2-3	ASRRYRGRPDTQY
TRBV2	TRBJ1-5	ASSDRQGSQPQH
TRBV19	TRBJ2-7	ASRPGSSSSYEQY
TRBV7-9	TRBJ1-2	APHPRLYGYT
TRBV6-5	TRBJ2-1	ASSFDRGQGDNEQF
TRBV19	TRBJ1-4	ASSMTGAEKLF
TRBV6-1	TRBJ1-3	ASTIQGADTIY
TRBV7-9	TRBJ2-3	ASSTAASGAGDTQY
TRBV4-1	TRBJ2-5	ASSQEWYRLAGAETQY
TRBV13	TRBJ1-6	ASSNRDWNSPLH
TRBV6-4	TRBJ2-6	ASSGTGGAGANVLT
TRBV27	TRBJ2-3	ASSRSGGSTDTQY
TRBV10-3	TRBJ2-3	ATGTGEDGTQY
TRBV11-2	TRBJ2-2	ASSLGHRVGELF
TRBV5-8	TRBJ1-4	ASSLQSDEKLF
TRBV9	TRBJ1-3	ASSVPKTGTGSSGNTIY
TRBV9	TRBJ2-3	ASSVGDSGGSAGPTDTQY
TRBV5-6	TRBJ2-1	ASSWGGSGKDYEQF
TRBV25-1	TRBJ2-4	ASSENPGGSPYIQY
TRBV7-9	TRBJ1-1	ASSLGGGPMWAF
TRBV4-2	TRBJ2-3	ASSPRTRTSTDTQY
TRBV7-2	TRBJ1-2	ASKASITDYGYT
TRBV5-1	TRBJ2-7	ASSSLATGGRSYEQY
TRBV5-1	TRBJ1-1	ASSFAPGMNTEAF
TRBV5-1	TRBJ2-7	ASSLGQANPVEY
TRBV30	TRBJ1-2	AWQGFGRWGGYT
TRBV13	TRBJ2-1	ASSLGTGQYNEQF
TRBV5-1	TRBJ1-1	ASSLRQGMNTEAF
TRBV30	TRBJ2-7	AWIRQGRTYEQY
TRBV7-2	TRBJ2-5	ASSPGLQETQY
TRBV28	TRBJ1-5	ASRGQLNQPQH
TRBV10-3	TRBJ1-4	AISESIWTGGPPPI
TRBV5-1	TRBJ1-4	ASSLQGTGSGATNEKLF
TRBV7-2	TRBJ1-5	ASSSFGQGSQPQH
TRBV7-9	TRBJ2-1	AIRTSGGVVYNEQF
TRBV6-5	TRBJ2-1	ASSRQFNYNEQF
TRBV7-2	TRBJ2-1	ASSKAVGDEQF
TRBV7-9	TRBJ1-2	ASSLGSAGGVGGYT
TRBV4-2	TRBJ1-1	ASSQRGGQGNTEAF
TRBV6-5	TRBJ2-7	ASSSPGPTGAYEQY
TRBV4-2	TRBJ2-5	ASSREGGQGSETQY
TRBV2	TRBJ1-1	ASFLGQGANTEAF
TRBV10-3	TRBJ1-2	AISGTAPYGYT